A selection of T cell receptor beta chains follows, all from one sample in a study of siplizumab effects on memory and regulatory T cells. Some clones are missing from TCRdb's copy, which holds only in-frame ones; the method was immunoSEQ multiplex PCR. The table records 55,000 to 70,000 clones, approximately 95% of them present only once. Sequenced material: CD8+ T cells sorted from blood. These receptors were collected from a human donor in good health. Each CDR3 is given with its conserved first and last residue. The D gene is left open where the match is weak. Size is omitted from some rows. Given values are once, few, many or a class for expanded clones.

TRBJ2-2 TRBD1 NA TRBV29-1 CSVNTGAGELFF TGCAGCGTCAATACAGGGGCCGGGGAGCTGTTTTTT
TRBJ1-2 TRBD1 NA TRBV19 CASSMTGGDGYTF TGTGCCAGTAGTATGACAGGGGGGGATGGCTACACCTTC
TRBJ2-1 TRBD2 NA TRBV14 CASSQESGNIYNEQFF TGTGCCAGCAGCCAAGAAAGCGGGAATATTTACAATGAGCAGTTCTTC
TRBJ1-4 NA NA TRBV27 CASSGWPRGEKLFF TGTGCCAGCAGTGGGTGGCCCCGGGGTGAAAAACTGTTTTTT
TRBJ2-3 TRBD1 NA TRBV27 CASTKSPGQGTDTQYF TGTGCCAGCACCAAGAGTCCGGGACAGGGCACAGATACGCAGTATTTT
TRBJ1-4 NA NA TRBV4-3 CASSQEPTVGVEKLFF TGCGCCAGCAGCCAGGAGCCGACGGTGGGAGTCGAAAAACTGTTTTTT
TRBJ1-1 NA NA TRBV28 CASSLGFMNTEAFF TGTGCCAGCAGTTTAGGCTTCATGAACACTGAAGCTTTCTTT
TRBJ1-1 NA NA TRBV7-9 CASSPGGNTEAFF TGTGCCAGCAGCCCTGGTGGGAACACTGAAGCTTTCTTT
TRBJ2-1 NA NA TRBV19 CASSIEISNYNEQFF TGTGCCAGTAGTATCGAGATTAGTAACTACAATGAGCAGTTCTTC
TRBJ2-7 NA NA TRBV11-2 CASSLGTAYEQYF TGTGCCAGCAGCTTAGGGACAGCCTACGAGCAGTACTTC
TRBJ2-2 TRBD2 NA TRBV29-1 CSAGLAGGPNTGELFF TGCAGCGCTGGACTAGCGGGAGGGCCAAACACCGGGGAGCTGTTTTTT
TRBJ2-7 TRBD2 NA TRBV27 CASSPRTSNEQYF TGTGCCAGCAGTCCCAGGACTAGCAACGAGCAGTACTTC
TRBJ2-7 NA NA TRBV11-2 CASSLEKDYEQYF TGTGCCAGCAGCTTAGAAAAAGACTACGAGCAGTACTTC
TRBJ1-5 TRBD1 few TRBV4-1 CASSQGTGSQPQHF TGCGCCAGCAGCCAAGGGACAGGGAGTCAGCCCCAGCATTTT
TRBJ2-3 NA NA TRBV4-3 CASSQGSAHGSDTQYF TGCGCCAGCAGCCAAGGTTCGGCACACGGCTCAGATACGCAGTATTTT